The clone carrying this T cell receptor beta chain was seen repeatedly, ten times or more. Specified time point: persistent/refractory GD, antithyroid drugs over 5 years with positive TRAb. PBMC RNA served as the TCR library source. Construction of the TCR beta libraries employed iRepertoire HTBI primers in conjunction with Arm-PCR of CDR3 regions. TCRdb redid the calling of the multiplex PCR reads with MiXCR, one entry per CDR3 protein. The sample lists about 460,000 distinct CDR3 sequences, roughly 23% occurring once. The data originate from a study of regulatory T cells in long-lasting Graves disease. The germline CDR1 and CDR2 sequences are MNHNS and SASEGT. The CDR3 loop spans 12 amino acids. V shed 7 bases and J shed 3 bases, with 7 bases lying between them.

The clonotype was recovered from a female donor with Graves disease. Here the sequenced sample was peripheral blood mononuclear cells (PBMCs), taken when the disease was refractory, from a patient treated with antithyroid drugs. The rearrangement joins TRBV6-1 to TRBJ1-5, with D perhaps matching TRBD1 (6 bases). CDR3 sequence: CASKGVNQPQHF. DNA of the CDR3: TGTGCCAGCAAGGGGGTCAATCAGCCCCAGCATTTT.